Listed below are T cell receptor beta chains from one sample, sequenced in a study of beta chain features in type 1 diabetes. The table came from immunoSEQ multiplex PCR; TCRdb's copy has only in-frame clones and leaves some out. The sample lists approximately 150,000 clones, about a tenth occurring once. Sequenced sample: central memory CD4+ T cells from blood. Receptor source: a middle-aged woman in good health. The conserved cysteine and the conserved F or W are not part of the CDR3 here. Each record gives: J gene, V gene, clone size, CDR3 protein. Clone size is shown for a subset of rows, as once, few, many or a class of expanded clone.

j_gene: TRBJ1-2; v_gene: TRBV6-5; abundance: few; CDR3aa: ASSLGQGDYGYT
j_gene: TRBJ2-3; v_gene: TRBV19; abundance: -; CDR3aa: ASSMGQGTGTDTQY
j_gene: TRBJ2-1; v_gene: TRBV5-6; abundance: few; CDR3aa: ASSRTTGEQF
j_gene: TRBJ2-5; v_gene: TRBV4-1; abundance: few; CDR3aa: ASSQDRDVAGEETQY
j_gene: TRBJ2-1; v_gene: TRBV25-1; abundance: many; CDR3aa: ASSGTSGGNYNEQF
j_gene: TRBJ1-2; v_gene: TRBV18; abundance: -; CDR3aa: ASSPGTENYGYT
j_gene: TRBJ2-3; v_gene: TRBV10-3; abundance: -; CDR3aa: ATLAGFTDTQY
j_gene: TRBJ1-1; v_gene: TRBV14; abundance: many; CDR3aa: ASSLRTGMNTEAF
j_gene: TRBJ2-3; v_gene: TRBV18; abundance: few; CDR3aa: ASSPRREDTQY
j_gene: TRBJ2-7; v_gene: TRBV10-3; abundance: -; CDR3aa: AISEGRVTYEQY
j_gene: TRBJ1-1; v_gene: TRBV5-1; abundance: many; CDR3aa: ASKTGPNTEAF
j_gene: TRBJ1-2; v_gene: TRBV5-5; abundance: -; CDR3aa: ASSSLDRANYGYT
j_gene: TRBJ2-5; v_gene: TRBV5-1; abundance: few; CDR3aa: ASSPRAGGTQY
j_gene: TRBJ1-1; v_gene: TRBV2; abundance: -; CDR3aa: ASTYDSEAF
j_gene: TRBJ2-5; v_gene: TRBV18; abundance: few; CDR3aa: ASSPRGSGSAEETQY
j_gene: TRBJ2-5; v_gene: TRBV6-5; abundance: -; CDR3aa: ASGDKGMRGETQY